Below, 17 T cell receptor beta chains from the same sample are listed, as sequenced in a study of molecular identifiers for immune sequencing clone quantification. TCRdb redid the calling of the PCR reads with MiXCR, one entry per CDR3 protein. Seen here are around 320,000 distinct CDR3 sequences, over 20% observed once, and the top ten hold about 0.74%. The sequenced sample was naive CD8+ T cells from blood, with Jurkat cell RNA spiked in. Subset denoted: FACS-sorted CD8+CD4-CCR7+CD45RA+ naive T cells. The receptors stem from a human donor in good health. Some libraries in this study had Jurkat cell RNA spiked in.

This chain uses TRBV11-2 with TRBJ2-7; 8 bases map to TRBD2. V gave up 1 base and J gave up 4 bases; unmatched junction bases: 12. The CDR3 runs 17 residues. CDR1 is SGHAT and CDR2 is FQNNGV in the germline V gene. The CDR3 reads CASSLAYGGALGYEQYF. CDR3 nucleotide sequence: TGTGCCAGCAGCTTAGCCTACGGGGGGGCCCTCGGGTACGAGCAGTACTTC.

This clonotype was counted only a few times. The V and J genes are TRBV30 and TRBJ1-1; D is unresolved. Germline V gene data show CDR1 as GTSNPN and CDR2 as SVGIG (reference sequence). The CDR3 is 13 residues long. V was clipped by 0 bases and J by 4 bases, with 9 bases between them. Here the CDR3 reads CAWSVFRSTEAFF. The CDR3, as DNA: TGTGCCTGGAGTGTATTTAGAAGCACTGAAGCTTTCTTT.

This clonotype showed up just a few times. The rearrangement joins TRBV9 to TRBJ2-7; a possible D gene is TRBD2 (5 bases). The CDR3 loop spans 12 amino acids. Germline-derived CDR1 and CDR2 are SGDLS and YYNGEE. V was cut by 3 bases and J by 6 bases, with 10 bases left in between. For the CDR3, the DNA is TGTGCCAGCAGCGCGATGGGAGCCGAGCAGTACTTC. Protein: CASSAMGAEQYF.

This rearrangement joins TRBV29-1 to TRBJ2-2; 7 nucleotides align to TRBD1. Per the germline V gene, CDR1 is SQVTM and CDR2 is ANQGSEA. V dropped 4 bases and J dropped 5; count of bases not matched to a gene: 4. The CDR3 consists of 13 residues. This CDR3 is CSVVSGGTGELFF. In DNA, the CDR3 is TGCAGCGTTGTTTCAGGGGGAACCGGGGAGCTGTTTTTT.

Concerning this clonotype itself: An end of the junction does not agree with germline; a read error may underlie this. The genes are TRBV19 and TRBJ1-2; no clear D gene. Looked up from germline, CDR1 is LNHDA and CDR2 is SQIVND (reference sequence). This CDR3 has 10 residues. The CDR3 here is CASKDYRYTF. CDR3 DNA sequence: TGTGCCAGTAAAGACTATCGCTACACCTTC. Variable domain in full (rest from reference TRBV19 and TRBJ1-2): DGGITQSPKYLFRKEGQNVTLSCEQNLNHDAMYWYRQDPGQGLRLIYYSQIVNDFQKGDIAEGYSVSREKKESFPLTVTSAQKNPTAFYLCASKDYRYTFGSGTRLTVV.

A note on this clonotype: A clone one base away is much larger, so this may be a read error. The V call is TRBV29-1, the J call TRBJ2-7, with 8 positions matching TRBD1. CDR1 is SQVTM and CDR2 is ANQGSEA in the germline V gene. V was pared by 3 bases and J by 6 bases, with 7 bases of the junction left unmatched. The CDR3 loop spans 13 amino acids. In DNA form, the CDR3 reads TGCAGCGTTGACAGGAAACAGGGGGGCGAGCAGTACTTC. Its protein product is CSVDRKQGGEQYF.

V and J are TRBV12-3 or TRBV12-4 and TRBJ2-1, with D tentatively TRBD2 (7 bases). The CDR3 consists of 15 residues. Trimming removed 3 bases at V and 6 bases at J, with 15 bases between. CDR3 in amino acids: CASSFRGEGSNEQFF. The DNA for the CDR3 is TGTGCCAGCAGTTTTAGGGGGGAGGGCTCCAATGAGCAGTTCTTC.

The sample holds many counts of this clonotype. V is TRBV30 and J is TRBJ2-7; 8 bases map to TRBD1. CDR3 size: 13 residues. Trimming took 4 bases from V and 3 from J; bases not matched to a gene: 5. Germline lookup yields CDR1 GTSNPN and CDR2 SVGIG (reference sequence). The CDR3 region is CAWTLGTGYEQYF. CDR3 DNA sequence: TGTGCCTGGACTCTCGGGACAGGCTACGAGCAGTACTTC. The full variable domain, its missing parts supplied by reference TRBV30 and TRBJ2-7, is SQTIHQWPATLVQPVGSPLSLECTVEGTSNPNLYWYRQAAGRGLQLLFYSVGIGQISSEVPQNLSASRPQDRQFILSSKKLLLSDSGFYLCAWTLGTGYEQYFGPGTRLTVT.

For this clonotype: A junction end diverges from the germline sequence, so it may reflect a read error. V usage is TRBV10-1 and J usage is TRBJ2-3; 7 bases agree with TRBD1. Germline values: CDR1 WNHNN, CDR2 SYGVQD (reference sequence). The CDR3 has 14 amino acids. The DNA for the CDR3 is TGCGCCAGCAGTGATGCCAGGGGGTTAGATACGCAGTGTTTT. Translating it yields CASSDARGLDTQCF.

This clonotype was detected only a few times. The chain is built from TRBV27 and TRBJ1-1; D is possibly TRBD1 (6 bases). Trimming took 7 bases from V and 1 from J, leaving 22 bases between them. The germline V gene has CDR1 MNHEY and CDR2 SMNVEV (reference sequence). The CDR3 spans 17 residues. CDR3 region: CASTSFLGGPSNTEAFF. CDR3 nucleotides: TGTGCCAGCACAAGTTTTTTGGGGGGGCCATCGAACACTGAAGCTTTCTTT.

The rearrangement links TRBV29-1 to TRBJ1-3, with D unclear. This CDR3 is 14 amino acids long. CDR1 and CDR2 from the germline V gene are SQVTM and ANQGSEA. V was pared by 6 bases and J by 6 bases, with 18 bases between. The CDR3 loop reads CSVTFHGKENTIYF. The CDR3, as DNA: TGCAGCGTGACCTTCCATGGGAAGGAAAACACCATATATTTT.

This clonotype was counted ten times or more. DNA for the CDR3: TGCAGTGCTAGAAAGTCGTCCCGGCCGGACTACGAGCAGTACTTC. Translated: CSARKSSRPDYEQYF. V usage is TRBV20-1 and J usage is TRBJ2-7; no clear D. Deletions cut 2 bases from V and 3 bases from J, with 17 bases between. The CDR3 length is 15 residues. Germline CDR1 is DFQATT and CDR2 is SNEGSKA (reference sequence).

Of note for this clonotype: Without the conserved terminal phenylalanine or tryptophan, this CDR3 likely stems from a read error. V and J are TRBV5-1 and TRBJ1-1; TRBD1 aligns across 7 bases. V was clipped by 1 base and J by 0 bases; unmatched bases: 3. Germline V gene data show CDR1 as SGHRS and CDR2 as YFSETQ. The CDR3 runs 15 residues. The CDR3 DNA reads TGCGCCAGCAGCTTGAAAGGGACAGTGAACACTGAAGCTTTCCTT. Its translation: CASSLKGTVNTEAFL.

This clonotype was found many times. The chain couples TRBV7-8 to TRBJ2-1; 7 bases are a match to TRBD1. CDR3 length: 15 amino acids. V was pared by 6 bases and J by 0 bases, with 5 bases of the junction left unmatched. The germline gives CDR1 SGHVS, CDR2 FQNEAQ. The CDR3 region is CASRWDSSSYNEQFF. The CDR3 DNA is TGTGCCAGCAGATGGGACAGCAGCTCCTACAATGAGCAGTTCTTC.

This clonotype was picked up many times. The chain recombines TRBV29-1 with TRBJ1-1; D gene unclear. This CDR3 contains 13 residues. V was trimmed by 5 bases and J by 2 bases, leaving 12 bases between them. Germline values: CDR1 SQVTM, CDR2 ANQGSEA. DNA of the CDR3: TGCAGCGTTTCCGATTGGGAAAACACTGAAGCTTTCTTT. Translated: CSVSDWENTEAFF.

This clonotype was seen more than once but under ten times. Here the CDR3 reads CASSQRPSWTANTEAFF. CDR3 DNA: TGTGCCAGCAGCCAAAGGCCCTCTTGGACAGCTAACACTGAAGCTTTCTTT. The chain employs TRBV7-2 and TRBJ1-1; D possibly corresponds to TRBD1 (6 bases). Germline values: CDR1 SGHTA, CDR2 FQGNSA. This CDR3 has 17 residues. V lost 5 bases and J 2 bases, leaving 21 bases between the germline ends.

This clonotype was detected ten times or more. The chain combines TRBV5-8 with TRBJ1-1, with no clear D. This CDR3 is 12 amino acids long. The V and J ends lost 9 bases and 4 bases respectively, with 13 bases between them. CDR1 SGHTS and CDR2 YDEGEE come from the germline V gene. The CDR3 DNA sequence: TGTGCCATCCTAGTCGTGGGCACTGAAGCTTTCTTT. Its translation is CAILVVGTEAFF.